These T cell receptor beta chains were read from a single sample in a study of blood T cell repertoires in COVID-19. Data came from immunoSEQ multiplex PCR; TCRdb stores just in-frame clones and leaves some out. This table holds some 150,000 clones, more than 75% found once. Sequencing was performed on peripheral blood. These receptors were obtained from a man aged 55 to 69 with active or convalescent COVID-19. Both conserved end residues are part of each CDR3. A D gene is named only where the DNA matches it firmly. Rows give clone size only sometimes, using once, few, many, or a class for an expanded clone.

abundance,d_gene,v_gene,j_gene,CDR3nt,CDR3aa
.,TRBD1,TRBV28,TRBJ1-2,TGTGCCAGCAGTTTGACAGGGGACTATGGCTACACCTTC,CASSLTGDYGYTF
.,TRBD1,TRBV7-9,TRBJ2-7,TGTGCCAGCAGCTTCTTACCGACAGGGAGAATATCCTCCTACGAGCAGTACTTC,CASSFLPTGRISSYEQYF
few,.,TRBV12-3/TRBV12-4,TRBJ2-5,TGTGCCAGCAGTTTGGTAGGGAGAGAGACCCAGTACTTC,CASSLVGRETQYF
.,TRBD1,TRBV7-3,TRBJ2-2,TGTGCCAGCAGCCCCGAAAGACAGGGGATAGGCGGGGAGCTGTTTTTT,CASSPERQGIGGELFF
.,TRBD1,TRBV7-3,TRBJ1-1,TGTGCCAGCAGCTTAGGCGGCAGGGGGTTAGCTTTCTTT,CASSLGGRGLAFF
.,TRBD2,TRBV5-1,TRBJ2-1,TGCGCCAGCAGCCAGCGGGAGGGCCCCAATGAGCAGTTCTTC,CASSQREGPNEQFF
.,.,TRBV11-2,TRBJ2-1,TGTGCCAGCAGCTTATACGATGACTCGGCCCGGTTCTTC,CASSLYDDSARFF
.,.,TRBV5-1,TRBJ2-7,TGCGCCAGCAGCTTGCAGGATCTCGAAGGCGAGCAGTACTTC,CASSLQDLEGEQYF
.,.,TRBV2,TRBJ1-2,TGTGCCAGCAGCCCGGACAAGAACTATGGCTACACCTTC,CASSPDKNYGYTF
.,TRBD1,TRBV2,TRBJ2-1,TGTGCCAGCAGTGGACAACAGGGGGTTTACAATGAGCAGTTCTTC,CASSGQQGVYNEQFF
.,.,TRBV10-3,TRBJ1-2,TGTGCCATCAAATCGGACGGAGGCCCCTATGGCTACACCTTC,CAIKSDGGPYGYTF